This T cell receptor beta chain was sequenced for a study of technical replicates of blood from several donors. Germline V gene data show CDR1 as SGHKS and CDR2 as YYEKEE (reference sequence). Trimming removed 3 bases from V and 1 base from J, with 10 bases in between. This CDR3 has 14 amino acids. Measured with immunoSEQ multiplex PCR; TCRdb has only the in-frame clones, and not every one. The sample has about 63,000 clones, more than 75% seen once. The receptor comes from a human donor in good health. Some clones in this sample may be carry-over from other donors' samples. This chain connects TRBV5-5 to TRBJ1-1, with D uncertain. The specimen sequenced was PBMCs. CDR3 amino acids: CASSWERGNTEAFF. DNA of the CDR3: TGTGCCAGCAGCTGGGAGAGAGGGAACACTGAAGCTTTCTTT.